These T cell receptor beta chains were read from a single sample in a study of shared clonotypes between healthy human individuals. TCRdb's copy holds only in-frame clones and misses some; the assay was immunoSEQ multiplex PCR. The data contain about half a million clones, approximately 78% of them singletons. Sequences were obtained from PBMCs. These TCRs come from a woman between 40 and 55 years old in good health. Some clones in this sample may be carry-over from other donors' samples. Both conserved end residues are trimmed from each CDR3. D genes are given only for firm matches.

CDR3aa | v_gene | d_gene
ASRIQGVWDYEQY | TRBV6-1 | -
ASVANRVTEAF | TRBV19 | -
ASSLETGANEQY | TRBV5-1 | TRBD1
ASSYRTGELF | TRBV6-5 | -
ASSTGTGRQPQH | TRBV11-2 | TRBD1
ASSFVSGNTIY | TRBV28 | -
ASSLEYGEQF | TRBV5-1 | -
ASSLGSYQPQH | TRBV7-9 | -
AISGTGGESY | TRBV10-3 | TRBD1
ASSWTGDNYEQY | TRBV5-4 | TRBD1
ASSPNRVDYGYT | TRBV18 | -
ASSSSQVQPQH | TRBV27 | -
AWRDRTDTQY | TRBV30 | -